The 26 T cell receptor beta chains given below trace back to one sample, sequenced in a study of T cell changes during pregnancy in multiple sclerosis (dated by TCRdb to the late 2010s). The library relied on the immunoSEQ multiplex PCR assay. TCRdb stores this immuneACCESS table with in-frame sequences only. Part of the clones is absent; in the studies checked, under half of the shortfall reflects unresolved V genes, and no reason is known for the rest. The sample yields tens of thousands of clones; around 92% were counted once. Less than 0.85% of the sample comes from the top ten. The sample consisted of peripheral blood, taken in the third trimester of pregnancy. The origin of the receptors is a female donor in good health, enrolled as a control in a pregnancy study.

The CDR3 is CASSLPSYEQYF. DNA of the CDR3: TGTGCCAGCAGTCTCCCGAGCTACGAGCAGTACTTC. The V gene is TRBV6-5, the J gene TRBJ2-7; D unclear. With 5 bases removed from V and 3 bases from J, the gap between germline ends came to 8 bases. This CDR3 contains 12 residues. Germline CDR1 MNHEY, CDR2 SVGAGI.

This clone was observed a handful of times. The chain is built from TRBV7-6 and TRBJ2-7; TRBD2 is a possible D gene (5 bases). Trimming took 4 bases from V and 2 from J, leaving 15 bases between them. The CDR3 has 15 amino acids. Germline values: CDR1 SGHVS, CDR2 FNYEAQ. The CDR3: CASSSGRSPTYEQYF. CDR3 sequence (DNA): TGTGCCAGCAGCTCGGGAAGGTCTCCCACCTACGAGCAGTACTTC.

The genes are TRBV28 and TRBJ1-6, with D tentatively TRBD1 (6 bases). Germline-derived CDR1 and CDR2 are MDHEN and SYDVKM. The CDR3 contains 14 residues. Trimming shortened V by 6 bases and J by 7 bases, and 13 bases separated the two germline ends. The CDR3 protein is CASRIGTKNSPLHF. The CDR3 DNA is TGTGCCAGCAGAATCGGGACAAAGAATTCACCCCTCCACTTT.

This clone was counted a single time. The chain combines TRBV7-9 with TRBJ2-3; D unresolved. Germline-derived CDR1 and CDR2 are SEHNR and FQNEAQ (reference sequence). This CDR3 has 14 amino acids. Trimming left V 7 bases short and J 2 bases short, with 13 bases between. The CDR3 spells CASTKEVFTDTQYF. The DNA of the CDR3 is TGTGCCAGCACCAAAGAGGTCTTCACAGATACGCAGTATTTT.

V and J are TRBV7-2 and TRBJ2-7; the match to TRBD1 covers 10 bases. Germline-derived CDR1 and CDR2 are SGHTA and FQGNSA. The CDR3 sequence is 14 residues long. With V trimmed by 3 bases and J by 3 bases, 2 bases remained unmatched. The CDR3 spells CASSLDRGFYEQYF. CDR3 DNA sequence: TGTGCCAGCAGCTTGGACAGGGGGTTCTACGAGCAGTACTTC.

The chain uses TRBV5-1 and TRBJ2-3; unclear D gene. Trimming shortened V by 7 bases and J by 4 bases, and 19 bases separated the two germline ends. Germline V gene data show CDR1 as SGHRS and CDR2 as YFSETQ. The CDR3 loop spans 15 amino acids. The CDR3 DNA reads TGCGCCAGCTCTACCCGGCAGGTCCTCCCAGATACGCAGTATTTT. It is translated as CASSTRQVLPDTQYF.

The chain recombines TRBV19 with TRBJ1-1; TRBD1 aligns across 8 bases. The V and J ends lost 4 bases and 0 bases, in that order; junction bases with no gene match: 10. CDR3 length: 17 residues. The germline gives CDR1 LNHDA, CDR2 SQIVND (reference sequence). The CDR3: CASSTRQGWAMNTEAFF. In nucleotides, the CDR3 is TGTGCCAGTAGTACCCGACAGGGGTGGGCCATGAACACTGAAGCTTTCTTT.

The chain combines TRBV4-1 with TRBJ1-6, with 10 bases aligning to TRBD1. V trimming: 3 bases; J trimming: 7 bases; junction bases outside the gene matches: 6. The CDR3 has 16 residues. Germline CDR1 is MGHRA and CDR2 is YSYEKL. CDR3 sequence: CASSQNPGQGNSPLHF. The DNA of the CDR3 is TGCGCCAGCAGCCAGAACCCGGGACAGGGGAATTCACCCCTCCACTTT.

This clone was detected once. The gene calls are TRBV19 and TRBJ2-3; D perhaps matches TRBD2 (6 bases). The CDR3 is 14 amino acids. Germline CDR1 and CDR2: LNHDA and SQIVND (reference sequence). Trimming removed 3 bases at V and 4 bases at J, with 11 bases between. The DNA of the CDR3 is TGTGCCAGTAGTATGAGGAGGGGCCCAGATACGCAGTATTTT. It is translated as CASSMRRGPDTQYF.

The J gene is TRBJ1-5, the V gene TRBV28; perhaps TRBD1 as D (5 bases). Germline V gives CDR1 MDHEN, CDR2 SYDVKM. The V end was cut by 6 bases, the J end by 5 bases, with 20 bases between. The CDR3 totals 16 residues. Here the CDR3 reads CASSPWGEGGYQPQHF. In DNA form, the CDR3 reads TGTGCCAGCAGCCCCTGGGGGGAGGGAGGGTATCAGCCCCAGCATTTT.

This clone was recorded only once. J is TRBJ2-1 and V is TRBV28; 11 bases agree with TRBD1. Looked up from germline, CDR1 is MDHEN and CDR2 is SYDVKM. V dropped 1 base and J dropped 3; count of bases not matched to a gene: 5. This CDR3 is 17 amino acids long. CDR3 nucleotides: TGTGCCAGCAGTTTATTTTCGGGGACAGGGGGCTACAATGAGCAGTTCTTC. Translation gives CASSLFSGTGGYNEQFF. Looking up the rest from reference TRBV28 and TRBJ2-1 gives the full variable domain: DVKVTQSSRYLVKRTGEKVFLECVQDMDHENMFWYRQDPGLGLRLIYFSYDVKMKEKGDIPEGYSVSREKKERFSLILESASTNQTSMYLCASSLFSGTGGYNEQFFGPGTRLTVL.

The rearrangement links TRBV19 to TRBJ1-1; D unclear. The ends were cut back, 4 bases at V and 3 bases at J, with 6 bases in the middle. This CDR3 is 12 amino acids long. Per germline, CDR1 LNHDA and CDR2 SQIVND (reference sequence). Here the CDR3 reads CASSNSYTEAFF. DNA of the CDR3: TGTGCCAGTAGTAACTCGTACACTGAAGCTTTCTTT.

The chain uses TRBV7-2 and TRBJ2-1; 10 bases fit TRBD2. CDR3 size: 14 residues. Germline V gene lookup returns CDR1 SGHTA and CDR2 FQGNSA. Losses at the gene ends were 8 bases for V and 2 bases for J; bases not matched to a gene: 3. CDR3 nucleotides: TGTGCCAGCTCGACTAGCGGGCCCTACAATGAGCAGTTCTTC. Translating it yields CASSTSGPYNEQFF.

The chain couples TRBV18 to TRBJ1-1; D unclear. Looked up from germline, CDR1 is KGHSH and CDR2 is LQKENI. V gave up 1 base and J gave up 4 bases, with 22 bases separating them. This CDR3 has 18 amino acids. This CDR3 is CASSPREGLPENPTEAFF. Here the CDR3 DNA reads TGTGCCAGCTCACCACGAGAAGGACTGCCGGAAAACCCCACTGAAGCTTTCTTT.

V and J are TRBV5-8 and TRBJ2-1; 10 bases are a match to TRBD1. The V gene end was trimmed by 4 bases and the J gene end by 8 bases; junction bases not matched to a gene: 9. CDR3 size: 15 residues. Germline lookup yields CDR1 SGHTS and CDR2 YDEGEE. The CDR3 spells CASSLRTGGIDEQFF. The CDR3 DNA reads as TGTGCCAGCAGCCTCAGGACAGGGGGTATAGATGAGCAGTTCTTC.

The gene calls are TRBV15 and TRBJ1-5; D possibly corresponds to TRBD1 (5 bases). This CDR3 comprises 13 residues. V gave up 6 bases and J gave up 1 base, with 7 bases separating them. Germline CDR1 LNHNV, CDR2 YYDKDF (reference sequence). The CDR3 sequence is CATRGGSNQPQHF. Written as DNA, the CDR3 is TGTGCCACCAGGGGGGGGAGCAATCAGCCCCAGCATTTT.

V and J are TRBV6-6 and TRBJ2-1; 9 positions match TRBD1. The CDR3 loop spans 15 amino acids. Losses at the gene ends were 4 bases for V and 8 bases for J; bases not matched to a gene: 9. CDR1 and CDR2 from the germline V gene are MNHNY and SVGAGI (reference sequence). This CDR3 reads CASSSPGQGRDEQFF. The DNA of the CDR3 is TGTGCCAGCAGTTCTCCGGGACAGGGTCGCGATGAGCAGTTCTTC.

The rearrangement joins TRBV4-1 to TRBJ2-1; 10 bases agree with TRBD2. From germline, CDR1 is MGHRA and CDR2 YSYEKL. J lost 6 bases, V lost 0 bases, and 8 bases had no gene match. The CDR3 sequence is 17 residues long. The CDR3, as DNA: TGCGCCAGCAGCCAAGATCCGTCTAGCGGGAGTCGCAATGAGCAGTTCTTC. Translated, it gives CASSQDPSSGSRNEQFF.

The chain has TRBV6-6 and TRBJ1-5, with a weak D call TRBD1 (5 bases). V was clipped by 6 bases and J by 3 bases, with 12 bases between them. This CDR3 has 14 amino acids. Germline CDR1 MNHNY, CDR2 SVGAGI (reference sequence). CDR3 sequence: CASRNGGTNQPQHF. The CDR3 nucleotides are TGTGCCAGCAGGAACGGGGGTACCAATCAGCCCCAGCATTTT.

V is TRBV5-1 and J is TRBJ2-3; 13 bases are a match to TRBD2. Germline CDR1 is SGHRS and CDR2 is YFSETQ. The V gene end was trimmed by 4 bases and the J gene end by 3 bases; junction bases not matched to a gene: 2. This CDR3 region has 15 residues. CDR3 sequence (DNA): TGCGCCAGCAGCGGGACTAGCGGGAATACAGATACGCAGTATTTT. The encoded protein is CASSGTSGNTDTQYF.

The J gene is TRBJ2-2, the V gene TRBV14, with 7 positions matching TRBD1. The J segment lost 5 bases and the V segment lost 2 bases, leaving 8 bases of the junction unmatched. The germline V gene encodes CDR1 SGHDN and CDR2 FVKESK. This CDR3 is 16 amino acids long. CDR3 sequence reads: CASSQRRTGRTGELFF. CDR3 nucleotides: TGTGCCAGCAGCCAAAGGCGGACAGGCAGGACCGGGGAGCTGTTTTTT.

The chain couples TRBV18 to TRBJ2-7, with 8 bases fitting TRBD2. The CDR3 covers 15 residues. V lost 1 base, J lost 6 bases, and 8 bases stayed unmatched. Germline assignment: CDR1 KGHSH and CDR2 LQKENI. The CDR3 region has the DNA TGTGCCAGCTCACCACACCGGGAGGGAAGCTTCGAGCAGTACTTC. Its translation is CASSPHREGSFEQYF.

J is TRBJ2-2 and V is TRBV5-1; weak D call: TRBD2 (5 bases). This CDR3 has 14 residues. Trimming removed 0 bases at V and 5 bases at J, with 8 bases between. Germline V gene lookup returns CDR1 SGHRS and CDR2 YFSETQ. The CDR3 here is CASSLALDTGELFF. In nucleotides, the CDR3 is TGCGCCAGCAGCTTGGCACTAGATACCGGGGAGCTGTTTTTT.

This clone came up once. The V call is TRBV29-1, the J call TRBJ1-4; D might be TRBD1 (5 bases). This CDR3 spans 15 amino acids. Germline V gene lookup returns CDR1 SQVTM and CDR2 ANQGSEA. Between the trimmed V and J ends, which lost 0 bases and 7 bases, there was a span of 15 bases. In DNA, the CDR3 is TGCAGCGTTGAAGATAGGGAACAGGCTGGTGAAAAACTGTTTTTT. Protein: CSVEDREQAGEKLFF.

In this sample, this clone turned up once. The V and J genes are TRBV28 and TRBJ2-2; 7 bases are a match to TRBD1. The CDR3 runs 15 residues. Germline-derived CDR1 and CDR2 are MDHEN and SYDVKM. V lost 6 bases and J lost 3; bases outside the gene matches: 7. The CDR3 protein is CASRPGGSDTGELFF. The CDR3 DNA follows: TGTGCCAGCAGACCAGGGGGTTCTGACACCGGGGAGCTGTTTTTT.

The V and J genes are TRBV7-2 and TRBJ1-5, with a weak D call TRBD1 (5 bases). The V gene lost 5 bases and the J gene lost 0 bases, with 11 bases spanning the gap. The CDR3 runs to 15 residues. CDR1 is SGHTA, CDR2 FQGNSA, per germline. CDR3: CASSETAYSNQPQHF. CDR3 bases: TGTGCCAGCAGCGAGACAGCGTATAGCAATCAGCCCCAGCATTTT.